These T cell receptor delta chains were read from a single sample in a study of Vδ1+ human thymocytes. TCRdb reanalysed the multiplex PCR reads with CATT. The sample has 70,000 or so delta-chain clones, 30% to 40% seen once. The source material was Vdelta1+ gamma-delta thymocytes from the thymus. All receptors come from a boy in the first two years of life who had congenital heart surgery. Both conserved end residues are part of each CDR3. Fields, in order: D gene, V gene, J gene, clone size, CDR3 DNA, CDR3 protein. The D gene is left open where the match is weak. Size is stated for part of the rows, as once, few or many counts, or as a class when the clone is expanded.

D gene: .
V gene: TRDV1
J gene: TRDJ1
clone size: .
CDR3 DNA: TGTGCTCTTGGGGAATGGGTCCCCCACCGACGGACCGATAAACTCATCTTT
CDR3 protein: CALGEWVPHRRTDKLIF

D gene: .
V gene: TRDV1
J gene: TRDJ1
clone size: few
CDR3 DNA: TGTGCTCTTTTCCTCGGGGGAGTGAGGGGTAAACTCATCTTT
CDR3 protein: CALFLGGVRGKLIF

D gene: TRDD3
V gene: TRDV2
J gene: TRDJ3
clone size: .
CDR3 DNA: TGTGCCTGTGACGATGGGGGATATGTCTCCTGGGACACCCGACAGATGTTTTTC
CDR3 protein: CACDDGGYVSWDTRQMFF

D gene: TRDD3
V gene: TRDV1
J gene: TRDJ1
clone size: few
CDR3 DNA: TGTGCTCTTGGCCCCAAACCGTGTACTGGGGGATGCGCGGACGATAAACTCATCTTT
CDR3 protein: CALGPKPCTGGCADDKLIF

D gene: TRDD3
V gene: TRDV2
J gene: TRDJ1
clone size: few
CDR3 DNA: TGTGCTGCAGAGTTGGATACGGATAAACTCATCTTT
CDR3 protein: CAAELDTDKLIF

D gene: TRDD3
V gene: TRDV1
J gene: TRDJ1
clone size: few
CDR3 DNA: TGTGCTCTTGGGGAACCCTCCTACCGTGGGGGATACGTCACCGATAAACTCATCTTT
CDR3 protein: CALGEPSYRGGYVTDKLIF

D gene: TRDD3
V gene: TRDV1
J gene: TRDJ1
clone size: .
CDR3 DNA: TGTGCTCTTGGGCAAAACAAACTAATCCTTCCTTCCCCGATAAGGGGCTACGGGCGACTGGGGGATCGCTACACCGATAAACTCATCTTT
CDR3 protein: CALGQNKLILPSPIRGYGRLGDRYTDKLIF

D gene: .
V gene: TRDV1
J gene: TRDJ1
clone size: .
CDR3 DNA: TGTGCTCTTGGGGAACTTGTCCTTAAGGTGGGGCGGTACACCGATAAACTCATCTTT
CDR3 protein: CALGELVLKVGRYTDKLIF

D gene: TRDD3
V gene: TRDV1
J gene: TRDJ1
clone size: few
CDR3 DNA: TGTGCTCTTGGCTCCAGGGGAAACTTCCTACCCGTACTGGGGGATACCCCCACAGGGACCGATAAACTCATCTTT
CDR3 protein: CALGSRGNFLPVLGDTPTGTDKLIF

D gene: TRDD3
V gene: TRDV1
J gene: TRDJ1
clone size: .
CDR3 DNA: TGTGCTCTTGGGGAACCACGGGCCCTACCCACAGTACTGGGGGATACGACAACCGATAAACTCATCTTT
CDR3 protein: CALGEPRALPTVLGDTTTDKLIF

D gene: TRDD3
V gene: TRDV1
J gene: TRDJ1
clone size: few
CDR3 DNA: TGTGCTCTTATCGCCCCACCCTTACTGGGGATCCCTGACACCGATAAACTCATCTTT
CDR3 protein: CALIAPPLLGIPDTDKLIF

D gene: .
V gene: TRDV1
J gene: TRDJ1
clone size: .
CDR3 DNA: TGTGCTCTTGGGGAACTCCTCCCCGAGAGTCCGGAACGGAGGACGGGGGGCAACACCGATAAACTCATCTTT
CDR3 protein: CALGELLPESPERRTGGNTDKLIF

D gene: TRDD3
V gene: TRDV1
J gene: TRDJ1
clone size: .
CDR3 DNA: TGTGCTCTTGGGGAACTGGAGGGCAACAAGTACTGGGGGATACTAGTGGAATACACCGATAAACTCATCTTT
CDR3 protein: CALGELEGNKYWGILVEYTDKLIF

D gene: TRDD3
V gene: TRDV1
J gene: TRDJ1
clone size: .
CDR3 DNA: TGTGCTCTTGGGGAACTTCCCTACCGTCAGTACTGGGGGATACGTGAGGCCGATAAACTCATCTTT
CDR3 protein: CALGELPYRQYWGIREADKLIF

D gene: .
V gene: TRDV1
J gene: TRDJ1
clone size: few
CDR3 DNA: TGTGCTCTTGGAGAGATTGAATTCGCCTTCCTACGGTACTGGGGGGATAAACTCATCTTT
CDR3 protein: CALGEIEFAFLRYWGDKLIF

D gene: TRDD2
V gene: TRDV1
J gene: TRDJ1
clone size: few
CDR3 DNA: TGTGCTCTTGGGGAACTCTCCTTCCTACGAGGGATACCGAACACCGATAAACTCATCTTT
CDR3 protein: CALGELSFLRGIPNTDKLIF

D gene: TRDD3
V gene: TRDV2
J gene: TRDJ1
clone size: few
CDR3 DNA: TGTGCCTGTGACACCGGGGGGATACGGGCCGATAAACTCATCTTT
CDR3 protein: CACDTGGIRADKLIF

D gene: TRDD3
V gene: TRDV1
J gene: TRDJ1
clone size: few
CDR3 DNA: TGTGCTCTTGGGGAACGGGCTGGGGGGATACCTTTCACCGATAAACTCATCTTT
CDR3 protein: CALGERAGGIPFTDKLIF

D gene: .
V gene: TRDV1
J gene: TRDJ1
clone size: .
CDR3 DNA: TGTGCTCTTGGGGAACTGACCGTTCATCAGTACACCGATAAACTCATCTTT
CDR3 protein: CALGELTVHQYTDKLIF

D gene: .
V gene: TRDV1
J gene: TRDJ1
clone size: few
CDR3 DNA: TGTGCTCTTGGGGAACCGCGACCTCTTCCAAGTGTGCTGGGTTTCAATAAACTCATCTTT
CDR3 protein: CALGEPRPLPSVLGFNKLIF

D gene: TRDD3
V gene: TRDV1
J gene: TRDJ1
clone size: few
CDR3 DNA: TGTGCTCTTGGGGAGTTTTCCCGGTGGGGGATACAGTACACCGATAAACTCATCTTT
CDR3 protein: CALGEFSRWGIQYTDKLIF

D gene: TRDD3
V gene: TRDV1
J gene: TRDJ1
clone size: .
CDR3 DNA: TGTGCTCTTGGGGAACTCGTACCCTCTTTCGGCTGGGGATACACCCTTTACACCGATAAACTCATCTTT
CDR3 protein: CALGELVPSFGWGYTLYTDKLIF

D gene: TRDD3
V gene: TRDV1
J gene: TRDJ1
clone size: few
CDR3 DNA: TGTGCTCTTGGGGAACGACGTGAGTGGCACTTTACTGTACTGGGGGATACGCGGTACACCGATAAACTCATCTTT
CDR3 protein: CALGERREWHFTVLGDTRYTDKLIF

D gene: .
V gene: TRDV1
J gene: TRDJ1
clone size: once
CDR3 DNA: TGTGCTCTTGGGGAAATGTCCCCTAGGGCTAAACTCATCTTT
CDR3 protein: CALGEMSPRAKLIF

D gene: TRDD3
V gene: TRDV1
J gene: TRDJ1
clone size: .
CDR3 DNA: TGTGCTCTTGGGGAACTTCGGCCTTCCCATCCACTGGGGGATTATTCCGATAAACTCATCTTT
CDR3 protein: CALGELRPSHPLGDYSDKLIF

D gene: TRDD3
V gene: TRDV2
J gene: TRDJ2
clone size: .
CDR3 DNA: TGTGCCACGGCGACTGGGGGATACCCGACTTTGACGGCACAACTCTTCTTT
CDR3 protein: CATATGGYPTLTAQLFF

D gene: TRDD3
V gene: TRDV1
J gene: TRDJ1
clone size: few
CDR3 DNA: TGTGCTCTTGGGGAACTCCGTCCCCCGGAGCACTGGGGGGTCCTCGATAAACTCATCTTT
CDR3 protein: CALGELRPPEHWGVLDKLIF

D gene: .
V gene: TRDV2
J gene: TRDJ1
clone size: .
CDR3 DNA: TGTGCCTGTGACCGTACCGGGGGGCCCACCGATAAACTCATCTTT
CDR3 protein: CACDRTGGPTDKLIF

D gene: .
V gene: TRDV1
J gene: TRDJ1
clone size: few
CDR3 DNA: TGTGCTCTTGGCAACGGGCGGGGGTCTAGGAGTAACAGGGGCGATAAACTCATCTTT
CDR3 protein: CALGNGRGSRSNRGDKLIF

D gene: TRDD3
V gene: TRDV1
J gene: TRDJ1
clone size: .
CDR3 DNA: TGTGCTCTTGGGGACGCCTTCCTCCCCCTTCGGGCCACTGGGGGATCACCCACCGATAAACTCATCTTT
CDR3 protein: CALGDAFLPLRATGGSPTDKLIF

D gene: TRDD3
V gene: TRDV1
J gene: TRDJ1
clone size: few
CDR3 DNA: TGTGCTCTCCTTCCTACTCGGGGACTGGGGGATACCGACACCGATAAACTCATCTTT
CDR3 protein: CALLPTRGLGDTDTDKLIF

D gene: TRDD3
V gene: TRDV1
J gene: TRDJ1
clone size: .
CDR3 DNA: TGTGCTCTTGGGGAAGCCCGCCTTCAACTGGGGATACACCATTACACTGATAAACTCATCTTT
CDR3 protein: CALGEARLQLGIHHYTDKLIF

D gene: TRDD3
V gene: TRDV1
J gene: TRDJ1
clone size: .
CDR3 DNA: TGTGCTCTTGGGGAACTAGGGCCTACTGGACGCTCTGCCCTATCTGGGGGATACGAAGGTTGCGATAAACTCATCTTT
CDR3 protein: CALGELGPTGRSALSGGYEGCDKLIF

D gene: TRDD3
V gene: TRDV1
J gene: TRDJ1
clone size: .
CDR3 DNA: TGTGCTCTTGGGGAACTGAAGTCCTGGGGGACACCTTACACCGATAAACTCATCTTT
CDR3 protein: CALGELKSWGTPYTDKLIF

D gene: .
V gene: TRDV1
J gene: TRDJ1
clone size: few
CDR3 DNA: TGTGCTCTTGGGGAACTAAGGGCCTACATCGGGTTGTACACCGATAAACTCATCTTT
CDR3 protein: CALGELRAYIGLYTDKLIF

D gene: .
V gene: TRDV2
J gene: TRDJ1
clone size: .
CDR3 DNA: TGTGCCTGTGACATATCTTCTTGCCCTAGGGGATTGGTTAAACTCATCTTT
CDR3 protein: CACDISSCPRGLVKLIF

D gene: TRDD3
V gene: TRDV1
J gene: TRDJ1
clone size: .
CDR3 DNA: TGTGCTCTTGGGGCCGTCAGAACCCCGGTAGGGGGATACGCTTTCGAAACCACCGATAAACTCATCTTT
CDR3 protein: CALGAVRTPVGGYAFETTDKLIF

D gene: .
V gene: TRDV1
J gene: TRDJ1
clone size: .
CDR3 DNA: TGTGCTCTTGGGGAAAGGTCCTACGTATACTGGGGACAAACCAAACTCATCTTT
CDR3 protein: CALGERSYVYWGQTKLIF

D gene: .
V gene: TRDV1
J gene: TRDJ1
clone size: once
CDR3 DNA: TGTGCTCTTGGGCCTCTACGCCACGTGGATCTCGACGATAAACTCATCTTT
CDR3 protein: CALGPLRHVDLDDKLIF

D gene: TRDD3
V gene: TRDV1
J gene: TRDJ1
clone size: few
CDR3 DNA: TGTGCTCTTGGGGAACAGGGGCCTTCCCCCCCTGCTGTACTGGGGGCCCGGTCGGTCATCTTT
CDR3 protein: CALGEQGPSPPAVLGARSVIF

D gene: TRDD3
V gene: TRDV1
J gene: TRDJ1
clone size: .
CDR3 DNA: TGTGCTCTTGGGGACCACTTACGAGTGGGGGATCGGTGCGCCGATAAACTCATCTTT
CDR3 protein: CALGDHLRVGDRCADKLIF

D gene: TRDD3
V gene: TRDV2
J gene: TRDJ1
clone size: .
CDR3 DNA: TGTGCCTGTGACACGGCGGGGGGATACAGGGGCCTCGATAAACTCATCTTT
CDR3 protein: CACDTAGGYRGLDKLIF

D gene: TRDD3
V gene: TRDV1
J gene: TRDJ1
clone size: .
CDR3 DNA: TGTGCTCTTGGGGATCGGCTACATTTCGTGGGTAACTGGGGGTTTACTCCCGATAAACTCATCTTT
CDR3 protein: CALGDRLHFVGNWGFTPDKLIF

D gene: .
V gene: TRDV1
J gene: TRDJ1
clone size: .
CDR3 DNA: TGTGCTCTTGGGGAAGGGGCGAAGTACACCGATAAACTCATCTTT
CDR3 protein: CALGEGAKYTDKLIF

D gene: .
V gene: TRDV3
J gene: TRDJ1
clone size: .
CDR3 DNA: TGTGCCTCGACCGGTGAGGATCTCCCGTACACCGATAAACTCATCTTT
CDR3 protein: CASTGEDLPYTDKLIF